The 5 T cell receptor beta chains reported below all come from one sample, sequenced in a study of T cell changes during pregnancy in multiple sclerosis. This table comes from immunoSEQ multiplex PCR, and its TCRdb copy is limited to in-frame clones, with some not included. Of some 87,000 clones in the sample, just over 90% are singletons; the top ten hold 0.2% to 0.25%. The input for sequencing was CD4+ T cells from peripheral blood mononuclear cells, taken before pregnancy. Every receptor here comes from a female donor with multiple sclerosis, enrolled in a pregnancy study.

The CDR3 nucleotides read TGTGCCAGCAACGGGGAAACCTATGGCTACACCTTC. This translates into CASNGETYGYTF. The chain carries TRBV28 and TRBJ1-2; D is uncertain. V lost 7 bases and J 4 bases, leaving 10 bases between the germline ends. The CDR3 totals 12 residues. The germline V gene has CDR1 MDHEN and CDR2 SYDVKM.

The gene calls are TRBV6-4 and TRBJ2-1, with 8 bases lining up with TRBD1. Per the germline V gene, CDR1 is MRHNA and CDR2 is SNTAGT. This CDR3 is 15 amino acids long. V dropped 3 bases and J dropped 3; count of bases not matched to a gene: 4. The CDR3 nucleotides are TGTGCCAGCAGTGAAGACGGACAGGGCTACAATGAGCAGTTCTTC. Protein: CASSEDGQGYNEQFF.

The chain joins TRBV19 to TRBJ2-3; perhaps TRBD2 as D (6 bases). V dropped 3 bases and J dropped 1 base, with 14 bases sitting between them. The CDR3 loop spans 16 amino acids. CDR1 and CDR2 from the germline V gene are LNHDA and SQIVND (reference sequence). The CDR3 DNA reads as TGTGCCAGTAGTATTTCGAGCGGGTACGGCACAGATACGCAGTATTTT. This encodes CASSISSGYGTDTQYF.

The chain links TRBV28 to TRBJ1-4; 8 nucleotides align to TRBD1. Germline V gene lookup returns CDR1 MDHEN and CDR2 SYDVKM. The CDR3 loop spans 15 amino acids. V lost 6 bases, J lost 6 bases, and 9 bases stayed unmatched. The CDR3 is CASSLRQGQDEKLFF. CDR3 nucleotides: TGTGCCAGCAGCCTTAGACAGGGGCAAGATGAAAAACTGTTTTTT.

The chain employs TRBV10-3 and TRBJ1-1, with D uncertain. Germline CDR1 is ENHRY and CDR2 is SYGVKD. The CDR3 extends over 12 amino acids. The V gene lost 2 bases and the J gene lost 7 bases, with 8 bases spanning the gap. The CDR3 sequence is CAISEPSREAFF. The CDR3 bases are TGTGCCATCAGTGAGCCCTCTCGTGAAGCTTTCTTT.